These 19 T cell receptor beta chains originate from one sample sequenced in a study of blood T cell repertoires in COVID-19. The method was immunoSEQ multiplex PCR; TCRdb's version includes in-frame clones alone and lacks a portion of them. The table lists approximately 300,000 clones, 85% to 90% of them singletons, with 3.5% to 4.5% in the top ten. Sequencing used PBMCs or T cells enriched from blood (not recorded which). Receptor source: a man under 40 who had recovered from COVID-19.

The chain carries TRBV6-5 and TRBJ2-7; 10 bases align to TRBD2. The CDR3 is made up of 14 amino acids. Germline loops: CDR1 MNHEY, CDR2 SVGAGI. The ends lost 6 bases at V and 3 bases at J; junction bases unmatched: 5. CDR3 DNA sequence: TGTGCCAGCAGACCTAGCGGGAGTCTCTACGAGCAGTACTTC. Residues: CASRPSGSLYEQYF.

V is TRBV5-6 and J is TRBJ1-3, with TRBD1 identical over 8 bases. This CDR3 has 15 amino acids. With V trimmed by 4 bases and J by 3 bases, 6 bases remained unmatched. CDR1 and CDR2 (germline): SGHDT, YYEEEE. The CDR3 region has the DNA TGTGCCAGCAGCGCCGACAGGGGAAGTGGAAACACCATATATTTT. Translating gives CASSADRGSGNTIYF.

Notes on this clone: This sample also contains other DNA sequences that code for the same CDR3. V and J are TRBV12-3 or TRBV12-4 and TRBJ1-5, with D possibly matching TRBD1 (5 bases). This CDR3 comprises 13 residues. The V and J ends lost 6 bases and 4 bases respectively, with 10 bases between them. CDR3: CASSPDRNQPQHF. CDR3 DNA sequence: TGTGCCAGCAGCCCCGACAGAAATCAGCCCCAGCATTTT.

The V and J genes are TRBV10-2 and TRBJ1-4; D not certain. The CDR3 consists of 13 residues. Germline loops: CDR1 WSHSY, CDR2 SAAADI. V was pared by 6 bases and J by 10 bases, with 15 bases between. CDR3 sequence (DNA): TGCGCCAGCAGAGACCCTCTTGGAGGAAAACTGTTTTTT. It specifies CASRDPLGGKLFF.

The rearrangement uses TRBV6-4 and TRBJ2-3, with 7 bases aligning to TRBD2. Trimming took 0 bases from V and 0 from J; bases not matched to a gene: 3. The length of the CDR3 is 16 residues. CDR1 MRHNA and CDR2 SNTAGT come from the germline V gene. The CDR3 DNA is TGTGCCAGCAGTGACTCACTAGCGTCTAGCACAGATACGCAGTATTTT. It yields the protein CASSDSLASSTDTQYF.

This clone was observed a few times. The chain is built from TRBV11-3 and TRBJ2-3, with 9 bases that match TRBD2. Looked up from germline, CDR1 is SGHNT and CDR2 is YENEEA. This CDR3 has 15 amino acids. The ends lost 5 bases at V and 6 bases at J; junction bases unmatched: 9. This chain's CDR3 is CASSPGGLAGDTQYF. The CDR3 nucleotides read TGTGCCAGCAGCCCTGGGGGACTAGCAGGGGATACGCAGTATTTT.

The gene calls are TRBV2 and TRBJ1-1, with TRBD1 matching over 10 bases. CDR3 length: 15 residues. CDR1 is SNHLY, CDR2 FYNNEI, per germline. V gave up 4 bases and J gave up 6 bases; unmatched junction bases: 8. CDR3 sequence: CASSGPATGGSEAFF. DNA for the CDR3: TGTGCCAGCAGTGGCCCCGCGACAGGGGGCTCTGAAGCTTTCTTT.

The chain links TRBV7-9 to TRBJ2-2; 8 nucleotides align to TRBD2. Germline-derived CDR1 and CDR2 are SEHNR and FQNEAQ (reference sequence). The CDR3 contains 16 residues. With V trimmed by 5 bases and J by 6 bases, 11 bases remained unmatched. CDR3 coding DNA: TGTGCCAGCAGCCCTCCCGGGAGGGCCCTTGCCGGGGAGCTGTTTTTT. It encodes CASSPPGRALAGELFF.

The chain joins TRBV7-9 to TRBJ2-3; D gene unclear. This CDR3 is built from 12 residues. Germline CDR1 reads SEHNR; CDR2 reads FQNEAQ (reference sequence). V was clipped by 5 bases and J by 0 bases, with 3 bases between them. The CDR3 bases are TGTGCCAGCAGCCTTAGCACAGATACGCAGTATTTT. This sequence encodes CASSLSTDTQYF.

The chain links TRBV28 to TRBJ2-7; 11 bases line up with TRBD2. This CDR3 comprises 14 residues. CDR1 is MDHEN and CDR2 is SYDVKM in the germline V gene. Germline trimming cut 8 bases from V and 3 bases from J; bases unmatched to any gene: 6. In DNA, the CDR3 is TGTGCCAGCGGGACTAGCGGAGAAGGCTACGAGCAGTACTTC. As protein: CASGTSGEGYEQYF.

The V call is TRBV28, the J call TRBJ1-5; perhaps TRBD1 as D (5 bases). Germline CDR1 and CDR2: MDHEN and SYDVKM. The length of the CDR3 is 15 residues. V was shortened by 1 base and J by 7 bases, with 14 bases between the two germline ends. CDR3 amino acids: CASSLSLGGRQPQHF. DNA for the CDR3: TGTGCCAGCAGTTTATCCCTGGGGGGTCGGCAGCCCCAGCATTTT.

The V gene is TRBV21-1, the J gene TRBJ2-3; the D call TRBD2 from the table was never checked on the DNA. TRBV21-1 is assigned pseudogene status. The CDR3 loop spans 16 amino acids. CDR3 DNA sequence: TGTGCCACCAAAGCGGCATCTGTAGCTAGCACAGATACGCAGTATTTT. It translates to CATKAASVASTDTQYF.

This clone appeared once. The DNA of the CDR3 is TGCGCCAGCAGGGGGGACAGTTCCTACGAGCAGTACTTC. Its protein is CASRGDSSYEQYF. V gene TRBV10-2 combines with J gene TRBJ2-7; 7 bases fit TRBD1. The CDR3 contains 13 residues. J lost 1 base, V lost 6 bases, and 3 bases had no gene match. The germline gives CDR1 WSHSY, CDR2 SAAADI.

The V and J genes are TRBV29-1 and TRBJ1-1; possibly TRBD1 for D (6 bases). From germline, CDR1 is SQVTM and CDR2 ANQGSEA. The CDR3 is made up of 11 amino acids. The CDR3 DNA is TGCAGTGCGGGGGGCTGGACTGAAGCTTTCTTT. This gives the protein CSAGGWTEAFF.

The chain joins TRBV11-2 to TRBJ2-1; TRBD1 matches 8 bases. There are 14 residues in the CDR3. Looked up from germline, CDR1 is SGHAT and CDR2 is FQNNGV. With 0 bases clipped from V and 7 bases from J, the junction kept 2 bases outside the gene matches. CDR3 bases: TGTGCCAGCAGCTTAGACAGGGGGCTTAATGAGCAGTTCTTC. It translates to CASSLDRGLNEQFF.

This rearrangement joins TRBV5-6 to TRBJ2-3, with 13 bases lining up with TRBD2. The CDR3 spans 18 residues. V dropped 3 bases and J dropped 1; count of bases not matched to a gene: 8. Germline V gives CDR1 SGHDT, CDR2 YYEEEE. CDR3 loop: CASSWTSGSMLGTDTQYF. The DNA for the CDR3 is TGTGCCAGCAGCTGGACTAGCGGGAGTATGCTCGGCACAGATACGCAGTATTTT.

This chain joins TRBV5-1 and TRBJ2-5; 11 bases fit TRBD2. From germline, CDR1 is SGHRS and CDR2 YFSETQ. V lost 3 bases, J lost 1 base, and 2 bases stayed unmatched. The CDR3 runs to 15 residues. The CDR3 coding sequence is TGCGCCAGCAGCTGGGGACTAGCGGCCCAAGAGACCCAGTACTTC. It yields the protein CASSWGLAAQETQYF.

The chain joins TRBV28 to TRBJ1-1; 8 bases match TRBD1. Looked up from germline, CDR1 is MDHEN and CDR2 is SYDVKM. J lost 4 bases, V lost 7 bases, and 11 bases had no gene match. The CDR3 is 15 amino acids. The CDR3 coding sequence is TGTGCCAGCACCATACCAGGACAGGGAAGCACTGAAGCTTTCTTT. Its protein is CASTIPGQGSTEAFF.

The CDR3 sequence is CASSPGTGDWGYTF. CDR3 bases: TGTGCCAGCTCACCAGGGACAGGGGATTGGGGCTACACCTTC. The chain carries TRBV18 and TRBJ1-2, with TRBD1 identical over 10 bases. Trimming took 2 bases from V and 8 from J; bases not matched to a gene: 5. CDR1 is KGHSH and CDR2 is LQKENI in the germline V gene. The CDR3 spans 14 residues.